Listed here are 10 T cell receptor beta chains from one sample, sequenced in a study of blood T cells in healthy people across ages. Primed by a sample-barcoded 5' primer and a J-beta primer mix, a second PCR proceeded for about 7 to 11 cycles. TCRdb passed the 5' RACE reads through MiXCR, listing each CDR3 protein once. The table shows approximately 830,000 distinct CDR3 sequences, with around 62% occurring only once. Material for sequencing was blood. Receptors originate from a man aged 25-45 years in good health.

This rearrangement joins TRBV4-2 to TRBJ1-2; D gene ambiguous. V was clipped by 0 bases and J by 1 base, with 21 bases between them. Germline CDR1 reads LGHNA; CDR2 reads YNFKEQ. The length of the CDR3 is 19 residues. DNA of the CDR3: TGTGCCAGCAGCCAAGATCTCAGGATCCCACCAGTCAATAACTATGGCTACACCTTC. Its translation: CASSQDLRIPPVNNYGYTF.

CDR3 region: CSVEGTGETQYF. The CDR3 DNA reads as TGCAGCGTTGAGGGGACAGGGGAGACCCAGTACTTC. The V call is TRBV29-1, the J call TRBJ2-5, with 9 bases identical to TRBD1. This CDR3 region has 12 residues. V dropped 3 bases and J dropped 5; count of bases not matched to a gene: 1. In germline, CDR1 is SQVTM, CDR2 ANQGSEA.

This rearrangement joins TRBV3-1 to TRBJ2-5; D gene uncertain. This CDR3 spans 12 amino acids. Between the trimmed V and J ends, which lost 0 bases and 3 bases, there was a span of 2 bases. Germline loops: CDR1 LGHDT, CDR2 YNNKEL (reference sequence). As DNA, the CDR3 is TGTGCCAGCAGCCAAGATGAAGAGACCCAGTACTTC. Encoded protein: CASSQDEETQYF.

This clonotype was found a few times. The chain uses TRBV2 and TRBJ2-7; weak D call: TRBD1 (7 bases). The tail of the sequence fits TRBJ2-5 better, so the J call may be wrong. Looked up from germline, CDR1 is SNHLY and CDR2 is FYNNEI. The CDR3 runs 15 residues. Here the CDR3 reads CASSKTRQGGETQYF. DNA of the CDR3: TGTGCCAGCAGCAAAACGAGACAGGGAGGAGAGACCCAGTACTTC.

Of note for this clonotype: Mismatch with germline at one junction end may stem from a read error. V usage is TRBV27 and J usage is TRBJ2-7; D perhaps matches TRBD1 (5 bases). The CDR3 extends over 12 amino acids. From germline, CDR1 is MNHEY and CDR2 SMNVEV (reference sequence). Here the CDR3 reads CASSDNAYEQYF. As DNA, the CDR3 is TGTGCCAGCTCGGACAACGCCTACGAACAGTACTTC.

The chain uses TRBV20-1 and TRBJ2-5, with D unresolved. Trimming removed 4 bases at V and 3 bases at J, with 12 bases between. From germline, CDR1 is DFQATT and CDR2 SNEGSKA (reference sequence). The CDR3 totals 13 residues. This chain's CDR3 is CSANSDGKETQYF. The DNA of the CDR3 is TGCAGTGCTAACTCGGACGGCAAAGAGACCCAGTACTTC.

The sample holds a few counts of this clonotype. J is TRBJ2-3 and V is TRBV28; D is tentatively TRBD1 or TRBD2 (7 bases each). The CDR3 covers 15 residues. Deletions cut 6 bases from V and 4 bases from J, with 17 bases between. The germline V gene has CDR1 MDHEN and CDR2 SYDVKM. In nucleotides, the CDR3 is TGTGCCAGCAGCCCATCAGGGGGGGAAGCAGATACGCAGTATTTT. Its protein product is CASSPSGGEADTQYF.

This chain uses TRBV15 with TRBJ1-4, with unresolved D. The CDR3 contains 16 residues. Germline V gives CDR1 LNHNV, CDR2 YYDKDF (reference sequence). Deletions cut 1 base from V and 0 bases from J, with 9 bases between. The CDR3 DNA follows: TGTGCCACCAGCAGAGTGGGCACCGCAACTAATGAAAAACTGTTTTTT. This sequence encodes CATSRVGTATNEKLFF.

The table lists this clonotype with a few counts. The gene calls are TRBV12-3 or TRBV12-4 and TRBJ2-6, with TRBD1 matching 9 bases. The CDR3 covers 16 residues. V shed 7 bases and J 10 bases; nucleotides not matched to a gene: 14. The CDR3 here is CASTSMGTGSRNVLTF. CDR3 sequence (DNA): TGTGCCAGCACCTCGATGGGGACAGGGAGTAGGAACGTCCTGACTTTC.

The CDR3 DNA is TGTGCCAGCAGCCAGCCCTCAACAGGGAACACTGAAGCTTTCTTT. Protein sequence: CASSQPSTGNTEAFF. The J gene is TRBJ1-1, the V gene TRBV3-1; D might be TRBD1 (5 bases). Germline CDR1 is LGHDT and CDR2 is YNNKEL (reference sequence). The CDR3 extends over 15 amino acids. Trimming removed 3 bases at V and 1 base at J, with 12 bases between.